This entry lists 20 T cell receptor beta chains sequenced from one sample in a study of blood T cell repertoires in COVID-19. Sequenced by immunoSEQ multiplex PCR; TCRdb stores in-frame clones only, minus some. The data contain 190,000 or so clones, about 87% of them singletons. Sequencing was performed on peripheral blood. The source of these receptors is a woman aged 18-29 years who had recovered from COVID-19.

The J gene is TRBJ1-4, the V gene TRBV5-1, with D perhaps matching TRBD1 (6 bases). The CDR3 runs 11 residues. Germline V gene sequence: CDR1 SGHRS, CDR2 YFSETQ. Trimming cost V 5 bases and J 8 bases, with 7 bases left between them. The CDR3 DNA follows: TGCGCCAGCAGAGACAGGGAAAAACTGTTTTTT. This encodes CASRDREKLFF.

V is TRBV7-2 and J is TRBJ2-1, with D perhaps matching TRBD1 (5 bases). The CDR3 contains 15 residues. V lost 1 base, J lost 1 base, and 8 bases lay in between. Per the germline V gene, CDR1 is SGHTA and CDR2 is FQGNSA. The CDR3 region has the DNA TGTGCCAGCAGCTTAGTCCGGACATCCTACAATGAGCAGTTCTTC. Protein: CASSLVRTSYNEQFF.

The chain combines TRBV7-9 with TRBJ1-3, with 8 bases that match TRBD1. V dropped 3 bases and J dropped 6; count of bases not matched to a gene: 7. This CDR3 has 15 amino acids. Germline CDR1 reads SEHNR; CDR2 reads FQNEAQ (reference sequence). The CDR3 region has the DNA TGTGCCAGCAGCTTTGAGACAGGGGCCGAAAACACCATATATTTT. This translates into CASSFETGAENTIYF. The variable domain in full, with the rest retrieved from reference TRBV7-9 and TRBJ1-3, is DTGVSQNPRHKITKRGQNVTFRCDPISEHNRLYWYRQTLGQGPEFLTYFQNEAQLEKSRLLSDRFSAERPKGSFSTLEIQRTEQGDSAMYLCASSFETGAENTIYFGEGSWLTVV.

The V call is TRBV6-2 or TRBV6-3, the J call TRBJ1-5, with D uncertain. This CDR3 comprises 17 residues. Trimming removed 2 bases from V and 2 bases from J, with 16 bases in between. From germline, CDR1 is MNHEY and CDR2 SVGEGT. The CDR3 DNA sequence: TGTGCCAGCAGTTACCTGCGGGAGGTAGGCGGCAATCAGCCCCAGCATTTT. Its protein product is CASSYLREVGGNQPQHF.

This clone has more than one count but fewer than ten. The genes are TRBV4-3 and TRBJ2-7, with D possibly being TRBD1 (8 bases). Deletions cut 0 bases from V and 6 bases from J, with 15 bases between. The CDR3 is 15 residues long. The germline CDR1 and CDR2 sequences are LGHNA and YSLEER. CDR3 region: CASSQDGGTGREQYF. Here the CDR3 DNA reads TGCGCCAGCAGCCAAGACGGGGGGACAGGCCGCGAGCAGTACTTC.

This chain joins TRBV19 and TRBJ1-6; 7 nucleotides agree with TRBD1. J gave up 1 base and V 6 bases, and 6 bases lay outside the gene matches. The CDR3 is 16 residues long. Germline V gene lookup returns CDR1 LNHDA and CDR2 SQIVND (reference sequence). The CDR3 protein is CASRTRQGSYNSPLHF. DNA for the CDR3: TGTGCCAGTAGAACGAGACAGGGATCCTATAATTCACCCCTCCACTTT. The full variable domain, with the rest looked up from reference TRBV19 and TRBJ1-6, is DGGITQSPKYLFRKEGQNVTLSCEQNLNHDAMYWYRQDPGQGLRLIYYSQIVNDFQKGDIAEGYSVSREKKESFPLTVTSAQKNPTAFYLCASRTRQGSYNSPLHFGNGTRLTVT.

This clone was recorded once. This chain connects TRBV5-1 to TRBJ2-1; D might be TRBD2 (6 bases). V shed 4 bases and J shed 0 bases, with 14 bases lying between them. The CDR3 extends over 16 amino acids. The germline gives CDR1 SGHRS, CDR2 YFSETQ. The CDR3 DNA sequence: TGCGCCAGCAGCCGCCGAGCGGGCAGCTCCTACAATGAGCAGTTCTTC. Translation: CASSRRAGSSYNEQFF. The full variable domain, with the rest looked up from reference TRBV5-1 and TRBJ2-1, is KAGVTQTPRYLIKTRGQQVTLSCSPISGHRSVSWYQQTPGQGLQFLFEYFSETQRNKGNFPGRFSGRQFSNSRSEMNVSTLELGDSALYLCASSRRAGSSYNEQFFGPGTRLTVL.

The genes are TRBV7-2 and TRBJ2-5; perhaps TRBD2 as D (6 bases). The CDR3 spans 15 residues. Trimming shortened V by 2 bases and J by 2 bases, and 12 bases separated the two germline ends. The V gene's germline CDR1 is SGHTA and CDR2 FQGNSA. CDR3 region: CASSLPGTSQETQYF. The DNA for the CDR3 is TGTGCCAGCAGCTTACCTGGGACTTCACAAGAGACCCAGTACTTC. Complete variable domain (other parts from reference TRBV7-2 and TRBJ2-5): GAGVSQSPSNKVTEKGKDVELRCDPISGHTALYWYRQSLGQGLEFLIYFQGNSAPDKSGLPSDRFSAERTGGSVSTLTIQRTQQEDSAVYLCASSLPGTSQETQYFGPGTRLLVL.

The gene calls are TRBV9 and TRBJ1-2; no clear D gene. The CDR3 length is 12 residues. V was shortened by 7 bases and J by 4 bases, with 11 bases between the two germline ends. Germline CDR1 is SGDLS and CDR2 is YYNGEE. The CDR3 loop is CASVGIAYGYTF. The CDR3 DNA sequence: TGTGCCAGCGTCGGTATTGCCTATGGCTACACCTTC.

The chain uses TRBV6-6 and TRBJ2-3; D not resolved. Germline values: CDR1 MNHNY, CDR2 SVGAGI (reference sequence). Trimming removed 4 bases from V and 2 bases from J, with 10 bases in between. The CDR3 runs 14 residues. CDR3 DNA sequence: TGTGCCAGCAGTTTAGTAGAGTTCACAGATACGCAGTATTTT. Translating it yields CASSLVEFTDTQYF.

About this clone itself: The same CDR3 arises from other DNA sequences in this sample as well. CDR3 sequence: CASQGVSSYEQYV. The CDR3 DNA reads TGTGCCAGTCAGGGGGTTTCTTCCTACGAGCAGTACGTC. The chain uses TRBV2 and TRBJ2-7, with 7 bases matching TRBD1. The CDR3 totals 13 residues. Germline CDR1 is SNHLY and CDR2 is FYNNEI. The trim removed 9 bases at V and 1 base at J, leaving 6 bases unmatched.

This clone was detected only once. The chain recombines TRBV5-1 with TRBJ1-4; D gene uncertain. Trimming took 1 base from V and 5 from J, leaving 9 bases between them. The CDR3 sequence is 14 residues long. CDR1 SGHRS and CDR2 YFSETQ come from the germline V gene. The CDR3: CASSLRGLNEKLFF. The CDR3, as DNA: TGCGCCAGCAGCTTGCGCGGATTAAATGAAAAACTGTTTTTT.

The chain joins TRBV14 to TRBJ2-6; 12 bases line up with TRBD1. Germline V gene lookup returns CDR1 SGHDN and CDR2 FVKESK. V was clipped by 5 bases and J by 4 bases; unmatched bases: 6. This CDR3 has 17 amino acids. The CDR3 coding sequence is TGTGCCAGCAGCTATGGGACAGGGGGCACCGGGGCCAACGTCCTGACTTTC. Translating it yields CASSYGTGGTGANVLTF.

The V and J genes are TRBV7-3 and TRBJ2-3; TRBD2 is a possible D gene (5 bases). V was trimmed by 5 bases and J by 2 bases, leaving 20 bases between them. This CDR3 has 17 amino acids. Germline assignment: CDR1 SGHTA and CDR2 FQGTGA. This CDR3 reads CASSRTNWENTTDTQYF. CDR3 DNA: TGTGCCAGCAGCCGCACTAACTGGGAGAATACCACAGATACGCAGTATTTT.

The genes are TRBV2 and TRBJ1-6, with 8 bases matching TRBD1. Per the germline V gene, CDR1 is SNHLY and CDR2 is FYNNEI. The CDR3 sequence is 13 residues long. The ends lost 8 bases at V and 13 bases at J; junction bases unmatched: 10. The CDR3 nucleotides read TGTGCCAGCGATGGGACAGGACGGGCTCCCCTCCACTTT. Its protein product is CASDGTGRAPLHF.

The rearrangement joins TRBV5-1 to TRBJ2-7; 11 bases agree with TRBD1. The length of the CDR3 is 14 residues. In germline, CDR1 is SGHRS, CDR2 YFSETQ. Losses at the gene ends were 4 bases for V and 3 bases for J; bases not matched to a gene: 3. The CDR3 region has the DNA TGCGCCAGCAGCCAGGGGACAGGGGGCTACGAGCAGTACGTC. Translated, it gives CASSQGTGGYEQYV.

There are many counts of this clone. The rearrangement uses TRBV4-3 and TRBJ1-2; maybe TRBD1 (5 bases). Germline CDR1 is LGHNA and CDR2 is YSLEER. CDR3 length: 16 residues. V was shortened by 0 bases and J by 2 bases, with 13 bases between the two germline ends. The CDR3 spells CASSQDKQGRNYGYTF. DNA for the CDR3: TGCGCCAGCAGCCAAGATAAGCAGGGCCGCAACTATGGCTACACCTTC.

Concerning this clone: Other DNA sequences in the sample encode the same CDR3. The J gene is TRBJ2-3, the V gene TRBV7-3; 11 positions match TRBD2. V gave up 5 bases and J gave up 4 bases; unmatched junction bases: 5. This CDR3 spans 15 amino acids. Germline CDR1 SGHTA, CDR2 FQGTGA. The CDR3 DNA follows: TGTGCCAGCAGCCCGTTGACTAGCGGGGCAGATACGCAGTATTTT. Residues: CASSPLTSGADTQYF.

This sequence joins TRBV4-1 and TRBJ2-1; 9 bases line up with TRBD2. Germline values: CDR1 MGHRA, CDR2 YSYEKL. V gave up 5 bases and J gave up 15 bases; unmatched junction bases: 17. The CDR3 extends over 15 amino acids. CDR3 region: CASSAQERLAEKLFF. The DNA for the CDR3 is TGCGCCAGCAGCGCTCAAGAGAGACTAGCGGAGAAGCTGTTCTTC.

The genes are TRBV11-2 and TRBJ2-7, with 8 bases that match TRBD1. CDR3 length: 11 amino acids. Germline-derived CDR1 and CDR2 are SGHAT and FQNNGV. V lost 4 bases, J lost 13 bases, and 6 bases stayed unmatched. This CDR3 is CASSYGQGEYF. The CDR3 nucleotides read TGTGCCAGCAGCTACGGACAGGGCGAATACTTC.